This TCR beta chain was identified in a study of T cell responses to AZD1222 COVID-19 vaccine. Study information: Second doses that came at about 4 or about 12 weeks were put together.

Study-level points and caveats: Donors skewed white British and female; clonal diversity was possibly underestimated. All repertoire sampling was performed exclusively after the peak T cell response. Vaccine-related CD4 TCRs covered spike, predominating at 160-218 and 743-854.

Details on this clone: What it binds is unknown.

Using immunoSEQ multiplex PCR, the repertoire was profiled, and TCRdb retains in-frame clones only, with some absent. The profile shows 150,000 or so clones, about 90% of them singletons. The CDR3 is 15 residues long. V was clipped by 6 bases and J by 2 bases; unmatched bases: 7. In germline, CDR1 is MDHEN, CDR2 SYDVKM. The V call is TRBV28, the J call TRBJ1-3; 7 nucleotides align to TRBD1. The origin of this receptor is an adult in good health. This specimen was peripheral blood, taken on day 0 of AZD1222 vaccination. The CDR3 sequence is CASRVAGTAGNTIYF. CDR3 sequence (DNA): TGTGCCAGCAGGGTGGCGGGGACAGCTGGAAACACCATATATTTT. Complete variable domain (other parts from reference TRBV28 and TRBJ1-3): DVKVTQSSRYLVKRTGEKVFLECVQDMDHENMFWYRQDPGLGLRLIYFSYDVKMKEKGDIPEGYSVSREKKERFSLILESASTNQTSMYLCASRVAGTAGNTIYFGEGSWLTVV.